The following is a T cell receptor beta chain sequence with its context. Its antigen is currently not known. The input lacks base qualities; no much larger clone sits a single base away. The cohort was made up of 650 to 700 healthy bone marrow donors. At the time of sampling, every cohort member was nominally healthy, though immune exposures that went unrecorded were likely present. The donor was CMV seronegative and belonged to the group of 380 or so seronegative cohort members. A peripheral blood sample was collected from each donor, and TCR beta sequencing was performed on peripheral blood mononuclear cells. The Qiagen DNeasy Blood Extraction Kit was used to extract genomic DNA from the blood cell samples. CDR1 SGHTA and CDR2 FQGNSA are derived from the germline V gene. V is clipped by 6 bases and J by 5 bases, and the sequence between their germline boundaries is 18 bases long. Taken from cysteine to phenylalanine, the CDR3 has 15 residues. CDR3 DNA only is kept here, 45 bases in frame from base 1.

The library was produced with the immunoSEQ multiplex PCR assay. A mixture of 60 forward primers for TCR Vbeta segments and 13 reverse primers for TCR Jbeta segments was used in the multiplex PCR. The CDR3 region of rearranged TCR beta genes was amplified from genomic DNA with a multiplex PCR assay. On the Illumina HiSeq System, the amplified TCR beta libraries were sequenced as 87-base-pair reads. For the original study's pipeline: Across the roughly 700 repertoires, a later analysis counted roughly 84 million unique TCR beta chains, approximately 12 million of which were shared by at least two donors. To remove PCR and sequencing errors, raw reads were error-corrected and collapsed into unique sequences using a nearest-neighbor algorithm that merged closely related sequences. V, D and J gene segments were assigned by aligning CDR3 sequences to IMGT reference sequences. For a sequence to be retained, a match of at least six nucleotides to both a V gene segment and a J gene segment was required. Rearrangements were classified as productive when the CDR3 lacked stop codons and remained in frame with V and J, and all other rearrangements were classified as non-productive. CDR3 was defined by IMGT convention, running from the second conserved V-encoded cysteine to the conserved J-encoded phenylalanine. In an earlier analysis of 550 to 650 of the donors, sequences lacking an unambiguous match to a single V gene segment were excluded. An earlier analysis of a few hundred of the donors classified V segments as functional when productive rearrangements were above 56.7% and as segregating when the standard deviation between donors was above 5%. To diagnose cytomegalovirus status from the catalog of TCR beta chain sequences, a statistical classification framework was built. In a later analysis, TCR nucleotide sequences were compared against IMGT/GENE-DB human TR gene sequences so that V and J genes could be assigned. A later analysis assigned CDR3 sequences and most-parsimonious VDJ recombination scenarios with the TCRdist pipeline. In a later analysis, every TCR beta chain was defined by the combination of its CDR3 amino acid sequence and its V-gene family, and reads without a unique V-gene family were dropped. To address suspected cross-contamination and a sequencing artifact, a later analysis removed 450 to 700 highly shared, low-generation-probability nucleotide sequences. For each public chain, a later analysis derived a clonal expansion index from normalized ranks of inferred template counts within each repertoire. A later analysis computed generation probabilities with a VDJ recombination model fitted to out-of-frame rearrangements, and checked the results against IGoR. In a later analysis, hypergeometric tests were used to score TCR-TCR, TCR-HLA and TCR-CMV co-occurrence, with a repertoire-size bias correction applied to TCR pairs. A later analysis estimated false discovery rates by permuting HLA or CMV assignments 20 times. In a later analysis, co-occurring TCRs were grouped with DBSCAN, and TCRdist sequence similarity was added when clustering was performed within HLA-allele-positive subsets. Repertoires with fewer than 30,000 or more than 120,000 public chains were left out of co-occurrence clustering, as were about 5 repertoires with anomalous nucleotide sharing. TCRdb took this table from immuneACCESS and kept in-frame rearrangements with V and J called. Such tables lack part of the clones; where checked against another copy, unresolved V genes explain under half of the gap, and the rest is unexplained. V and J calls and clone size are copied from that table; D and trimming were computed from the DNA. The sample yields tens of thousands of clones; roughly 68% were counted once. Clones ranked in the top ten supply 3% to 3.5% of the sample.

This specimen comes from a study of cytomegalovirus exposure and HLA in healthy donors (dated by TCRdb to about 2017). Study-wide context: According to an earlier analysis of 587 of the donors, about 179 million T cells yielded 117 million unique TCR beta sequences and 276 Gb of sequence data. Roughly 300 gigabases of sequencing data and 80 million or so unique TCR sequences were included in an early release covering about 600 HLA-typed donors. Of the roughly 400 genotyped donors, approximately 83% fell in the genetic ancestry cluster associated with self-reported Caucasian donors. The study aimed to test whether signatures of past pathogen exposure could be identified by cataloging public T cell receptors. The T cell repertoires of under 750 subjects were profiled by immunosequencing and related to cytomegalovirus serostatus. Besides the first cohort of 500 to 700 subjects, a separate validation cohort made up of over 95 different subjects was used. The study combined high-throughput TCR immunosequencing, statistical association of individual TCRs with disease status, and machine learning to predict cytomegalovirus infection status. In a later analysis, previously published TCR beta repertoires from about 640 donors were re-analyzed and high-resolution HLA genotyping was added so that TCR occurrence patterns could be studied. Rather than drawing on any new phenotypic data, the later analysis identified candidate immune exposures from TCR beta sequences and the way those sequences occurred across donors. An earlier analysis of roughly 580 of the donors used high-throughput TCR beta sequencing to judge whether each TCR beta V gene segment behaved as functional or pseudogenic. Donor age, sex, ethnicity and CMV serostatus were compiled alongside the repertoire data. Genome-wide SNP genotypes for about 60% of the roughly 670 donors were used in a later genetic analysis, which treated that subset as a discovery cohort. Every discovery cohort repertoire had been produced on one sequencing platform. HLA typing covered class I and class II loci at four-digit resolution. Typing coverage differed by locus: A, B, C, DRB1 and DQB1 were typed in roughly 620-630 donors, DQA1 in around 500, DPA1 in 600 to 610, and DPB1 in 450 to 490. Roughly 5 DR-DQ haplotypes were handled as single units for association and clustering because linkage in the cohort was strong. Among about 400 genotyped donors of the cohort, an average of roughly 230,000 unique TCR beta nucleotide sequences was sequenced per donor, of which about 19% were non-productive.

Broader findings and caveats from the paper: The authors suggested that the approach could potentially be extended to other disease states and immunological phenotypes. In a later analysis, the rate of TCR association differed among HLA loci, with DRB1 alleles having the most associated TCRs and HLA-C alleles having the fewest. The earlier analysis of 450 to 700 of the donors excluded some 15 rarely observed V segments, including chromosome 9 orphons, because counts were too low. While some public TCRs were present in many individuals, most TCR sequences turned up only very rarely across donors. Compared with the approximately 700-donor mean, donors in an Asian-associated ancestry cluster had fewer N-insertions in productive TCRs, according to a later genetic analysis. Assigning TCR associations to individual alleles was difficult when HLA alleles, especially DR and DQ, strongly co-occurred. In the study, approximately 150 TCR beta chains were listed as associated with cytomegalovirus. The only immune exposure information available for the cohort was CMV serostatus. The sequencing pipeline was judged likely to have produced a cluster of highly shared sequence variants as a technical artifact. An earlier analysis of roughly 570 of the donors showed that most TCR beta V segments appeared in productive rearrangements either about 90% or about 30% of the time, which broadly matched IMGT annotations. A further reported finding was that TCR beta sequences accurately predicted the HLA-A and HLA-B alleles for most subjects in the first cohort. In a later genetic analysis, a missense DCLRE1C variant was associated with V-gene and J-gene trimming of TCR beta chains, and the association was replicated in an independent cohort. Correlated functional status among segregating V segments might reflect linkage disequilibrium, but an unknown experimental factor could not be ruled out. At a false discovery rate of 0.05, a later analysis linked around 15,000 TCR beta sequences to specific HLA alleles. Because HLA typing was unavailable for some donors at each locus, only the typed subset was used in association tests. In a later analysis, most CMV-associated TCR beta chains were found to appear HLA-restricted, with HLA associations seemingly driven largely by CMV exposure. The presence/absence analyses assumed that sequencing depth was roughly uniform across donors, and that assumption may not be true. Compared with equally common non-associated chains, HLA-associated TCR beta chains in a later analysis were more clonally expanded and had lower generation probabilities. A later analysis reported that several top co-occurrence clusters appeared linked to parvovirus B19, influenza, CMV and Epstein-Barr virus. In vitro tests confirmed that a few of the cytomegalovirus-associated TCR beta chains recognize cytomegalovirus antigens. The classifier was reported to diagnose cytomegalovirus status with high specificity and sensitivity in both the original cohort and the validation cohort. Only TCR beta chains were sequenced in this cohort, and the absence of alpha or paired-chain data limited detectable features. Some IMGT-functional V segments, including TRBV6-2 and TRBV6-3, could not be distinguished by the 87-base-pair reads and were therefore excluded.

Sequenced material: PBMCs. This clonotype was sampled from a woman between 45 and 65 years old in good health and CMV-seronegative. Recombination connected TRBV7-2 to TRBJ2-3; no D gene is confidently identified. The sequenced DNA is TGTGCCAGCAGGGCTTTTACGGGTCCCAAAGATACGCAGTATTTT. Its product reads: CASRAFTGPKDTQYF.